These 22 T cell receptor beta chains came from one sample sequenced in a study of spatial heterogeneity in lung cancer. Study-level results: It was found that expanded intratumoral alpha and beta TCR counts tracked tumor mutation counts.

The antigens of these receptors remain unknown. Indicated time point: sample taken at primary tumor resection. TCRdb ran MiXCR on the 5' RACE reads and lists one entry per CDR3 protein. The profile shows about 3,300 distinct CDR3 sequences, more than 6.5% of them singletons. The sample consisted of lung tumor tissue, taken at surgery. The origin of the receptors is a male donor with early-stage non-small cell lung cancer.

The chain is built from TRBV7-6 and TRBJ2-7, with TRBD1 as a possible D gene (6 bases). The CDR3 spans 14 residues. Germline V gene data show CDR1 as SGHVS and CDR2 as FNYEAQ. V gave up 0 bases and J gave up 2 bases, with 8 bases separating them. The CDR3: CASSLAAGAYEQYF. The CDR3 nucleotides read TGTGCCAGCAGCTTAGCAGCAGGGGCCTACGAGCAGTACTTC.

At least ten counts were recorded for this clonotype. The chain has TRBV7-3 and TRBJ2-5; no clear D gene. Per the germline V gene, CDR1 is SGHTA and CDR2 is FQGTGA. V dropped 3 bases and J dropped 4 bases, with 9 bases sitting between them. This CDR3 is built from 13 residues. The CDR3 bases are TGTGCCAGCAGCTTTGGCCCAGGAGAGACCCAGTACTTC. It yields the protein CASSFGPGETQYF. Full variable domain (rest looked up from reference TRBV7-3 and TRBJ2-5): GAGVSQTPSNKVTEKGKYVELRCDPISGHTALYWYRQSLGQGPEFLIYFQGTGAADDSGLPNDRFFAVRPEGSVSTLKIQRTERGDSAVYLCASSFGPGETQYFGPGTRLLVL.

This clonotype is medium-sized by share. The V gene is TRBV20-1, the J gene TRBJ2-1, with 8 bases aligning to TRBD2. Germline CDR1 is DFQATT and CDR2 is SNEGSKA (reference sequence). The CDR3 spans 14 residues. Unmatched junction bases numbered 12, after V lost 5 bases and J lost 9 bases. CDR3 in DNA: TGCAGTGCTCGGGCTTGGACTAGCAGCGGTGAGCAGTTCTTC. It is translated as CSARAWTSSGEQFF.

The table lists this clonotype with many counts. CDR3 sequence reads: CSAPGGVGTDTQYF. The DNA of the CDR3 is TGCAGTGCGCCCGGGGGGGTGGGGACAGATACGCAGTATTTT. The rearrangement links TRBV20-1 to TRBJ2-3; 8 bases match TRBD2. After removal of 6 bases from V and 3 bases from J, the junction contained 8 bases not matched to a gene. Germline V gene lookup returns CDR1 DFQATT and CDR2 SNEGSKA (reference sequence). The CDR3 covers 14 residues.

By sample share, this clonotype is medium-sized (0.01 to 0.1%). This chain connects TRBV20-1 to TRBJ2-3; 10 bases align to TRBD2. The CDR3 loop spans 16 amino acids. After removal of 0 bases from V and 3 bases from J, the junction contained 6 bases not matched to a gene. Germline V gene sequence: CDR1 DFQATT, CDR2 SNEGSKA (reference sequence). Written as DNA, the CDR3 is TGCAGTGCTAGAGATCTGAGCGGGAGGGAGACAGATACGCAGTATTTT. Translation gives CSARDLSGRETDTQYF.

This clonotype is categorized as medium-sized (0.01 to 0.1%). The CDR3 region has the DNA TGTGCCAGCAGCTTAGGCCCCCAGCTTGCCGCCAACAATCAGCCCCAGCATTTT. Amino acid sequence: CASSLGPQLAANNQPQHF. V is TRBV7-8 and J is TRBJ1-5; D is ambiguous. The CDR3 length is 18 residues. The V gene lost 1 base and the J gene lost 3 bases, with 19 bases spanning the gap. Germline V gene lookup returns CDR1 SGHVS and CDR2 FQNEAQ.

The genes are TRBV27 and TRBJ2-3; the match to TRBD2 covers 8 bases. Germline V gene data show CDR1 as MNHEY and CDR2 as SMNVEV (reference sequence). The CDR3 is 15 amino acids. J gave up 3 bases and V 6 bases, and 8 bases lay outside the gene matches. The CDR3 reads CASSREGGLTDTQYF. The CDR3 bases are TGTGCCAGCAGCCGGGAGGGAGGGCTAACAGATACGCAGTATTTT.

This clonotype is medium-sized. The V and J genes are TRBV7-2 and TRBJ2-5, with 7 bases lining up with TRBD1. V was clipped by 5 bases and J by 4 bases; unmatched bases: 4. The CDR3 consists of 13 residues. Germline V lookup: CDR1 SGHTA, CDR2 FQGNSA. CDR3 in DNA: TGTGCCAGCAGCCTTAGGACAGGAGAGACCCAGTACTTC. As protein: CASSLRTGETQYF. Using reference TRBV7-2 and TRBJ2-5 for the parts outside the CDR3, the full variable domain is GAGVSQSPSNKVTEKGKDVELRCDPISGHTALYWYRQSLGQGLEFLIYFQGNSAPDKSGLPSDRFSAERTGGSVSTLTIQRTQQEDSAVYLCASSLRTGETQYFGPGTRLLVL.

Notes on this clonotype: A much larger clone differs by one base, so this may be a read error. This chain uses TRBV6-1 with TRBJ1-3, with D maybe TRBD1 (6 bases). The CDR3 is 15 amino acids. Per germline, CDR1 MNHNS and CDR2 SASEGT. The CDR3 region is CVSTMDPGAGNTIYF. CDR3 nucleotide sequence: TGTGTCAGCACCATGGATCCAGGGGCTGGAAACACCATATATTTT.

By share, this clonotype ranks as medium-sized. This chain uses TRBV9 with TRBJ2-7, with 13 bases that match TRBD2. In germline, CDR1 is SGDLS, CDR2 YYNGEE. The J segment lost 5 bases and the V segment lost 3 bases, leaving 5 bases of the junction unmatched. This CDR3 comprises 15 residues. The CDR3 loop is CASSELAGGPHEQYF. CDR3 DNA sequence: TGTGCCAGCAGCGAACTAGCGGGGGGGCCCCACGAGCAGTACTTC.

This clonotype has only a few counts. CDR3 amino acids: CASSSEDRGTYEQYF. The CDR3 bases are TGTGCCAGCAGTTCCGAGGACAGGGGTACCTACGAGCAGTACTTC. The rearrangement uses TRBV28 and TRBJ2-7, with TRBD1 matching 9 bases. The CDR3 runs to 15 residues. V lost 4 bases to trimming and J lost 2 bases; unmatched junction nucleotides: 6. Per the germline V gene, CDR1 is MDHEN and CDR2 is SYDVKM.

The chain joins TRBV7-8 to TRBJ2-3; 8 nucleotides align to TRBD1. Germline lookup yields CDR1 SGHVS and CDR2 FQNEAQ. The J segment lost 0 bases and the V segment lost 5 bases, leaving 4 bases of the junction unmatched. The CDR3 length is 15 residues. The CDR3 protein is CASSTRTGSTDTQYF. Written as DNA, the CDR3 is TGTGCCAGCAGCACGAGGACAGGGAGCACAGATACGCAGTATTTT. Drawing the rest from reference TRBV7-8 and TRBJ2-3, the complete variable domain is GAGVSQSPRYKVAKRGQDVALRCDPISGHVSLFWYQQALGQGPEFLTYFQNEAQLDKSGLPSDRFFAERPEGSVSTLKIQRTQQEDSAVYLCASSTRTGSTDTQYFGPGTRLTVL.

This clonotype was seen at least ten times. This chain links TRBV6-5 with TRBJ2-3, with 8 bases lining up with TRBD1. Germline V gene lookup returns CDR1 MNHEY and CDR2 SVGAGI. The CDR3 has 15 amino acids. V lost 6 bases to trimming and J lost 0 bases; unmatched junction nucleotides: 5. The CDR3: CASRMQGASTDTQYF. The CDR3 DNA reads TGTGCCAGCAGGATGCAGGGGGCTAGCACAGATACGCAGTATTTT.

By frequency in the sample, this clonotype is medium-sized. The J gene is TRBJ1-6, the V gene TRBV20-1; D is ambiguous. Germline V CDR1 and CDR2: DFQATT, SNEGSKA (reference sequence). Trimming stripped 0 bases from V and 9 bases from J, with 6 bases between. There are 12 residues in the CDR3. CDR3 region: CSARDLGSPLHF. CDR3 sequence (DNA): TGCAGTGCTAGAGATCTAGGTTCACCCCTCCACTTT.

In its sample, this clonotype is medium-sized (0.01 to 0.1%). This sequence joins TRBV6-1 and TRBJ2-6; a weak D match, TRBD1 (5 bases). V dropped 7 bases and J dropped 3 bases, with 7 bases sitting between them. The CDR3 has 13 amino acids. Germline V gene sequence: CDR1 MNHNS, CDR2 SASEGT. CDR3 nucleotide sequence: TGTGCCAGCAAGGGGCATGGGGCCAACGTCCTGACTTTC. The encoded protein is CASKGHGANVLTF.

This clonotype has only a few counts. The chain recombines TRBV5-1 with TRBJ2-3; D tentatively fits TRBD1 or TRBD2 (5 bases each). The ends were cut back, 4 bases at V and 9 bases at J, with 18 bases in the middle. This CDR3 is 14 amino acids long. The V gene's germline CDR1 is SGHRS and CDR2 YFSETQ. The CDR3 loop reads CASSADGAVVTQYF. CDR3 in DNA: TGCGCCAGCAGCGCGGACGGGGCCGTTGTGACGCAGTATTTT.

This clonotype is labeled as medium-sized (0.01 to 0.1%). The chain is built from TRBV20-1 and TRBJ2-3; no reliable D call. The CDR3 runs 13 residues. V was shortened by 1 base and J by 1 base, with 6 bases between the two germline ends. The germline CDR1 and CDR2 sequences are DFQATT and SNEGSKA (reference sequence). The CDR3 DNA follows: TGCAGTGCTAGAGTAGTGGGCACAGATACGCAGTATTTT. The encoded protein is CSARVVGTDTQYF.

The gene calls are TRBV11-2 and TRBJ2-1; D call uncertain. Trimming left V 5 bases short and J 9 bases short, with 23 bases between. Per germline, CDR1 SGHAT and CDR2 FQNNGV. The CDR3 is 16 residues long. CDR3 protein: CASSAPGPPAALEQFF. In nucleotides, the CDR3 is TGTGCCAGCAGCGCCCCCGGTCCCCCGGCGGCCCTTGAGCAGTTCTTC.

In this sample, this clonotype is medium-sized (0.01 to 0.1%). V and J are TRBV10-3 and TRBJ2-1; D possibly corresponds to TRBD2 (5 bases). CDR3 length: 15 amino acids. V lost 8 bases and J lost 1, with 15 bases in between. Germline V gives CDR1 ENHRY, CDR2 SYGVKD. The CDR3: CAIRRPSGSYNEQFF. DNA for the CDR3: TGTGCCATCCGTCGGCCCTCGGGGTCCTACAATGAGCAGTTCTTC.

Sample share makes this clonotype medium-sized. The rearrangement links TRBV20-1 to TRBJ2-5; 7 bases align to TRBD1. Germline values: CDR1 DFQATT, CDR2 SNEGSKA (reference sequence). The J segment lost 6 bases and the V segment lost 3 bases, leaving 7 bases of the junction unmatched. The length of the CDR3 is 13 residues. The CDR3 spells CSASETGKQTQYF. DNA for the CDR3: TGCAGTGCTAGTGAGACAGGGAAACAGACCCAGTACTTC.

This clonotype was observed many times. DNA for the CDR3: TGCAGCGTTACCGGGACAGCGAACACTGAAGCTTTCTTT. Protein: CSVTGTANTEAFF. The chain combines TRBV29-1 with TRBJ1-1; 7 bases match TRBD1. The CDR3 has 13 amino acids. CDR1 SQVTM and CDR2 ANQGSEA come from the germline V gene. The ends lost 5 bases at V and 1 base at J; junction bases unmatched: 4.

This clonotype was seen repeatedly, ten times or more. This chain connects TRBV4-3 to TRBJ1-1, with TRBD1 identical over 9 bases. Germline assignment: CDR1 LGHNA and CDR2 YSLEER. V trimming: 4 bases; J trimming: 0 bases; junction bases outside the gene matches: 3. The CDR3 length is 15 residues. The CDR3 bases are TGCGCCAGCAGCCGTCGACAGGGGGTGAACACTGAAGCTTTCTTT. This codes for CASSRRQGVNTEAFF.